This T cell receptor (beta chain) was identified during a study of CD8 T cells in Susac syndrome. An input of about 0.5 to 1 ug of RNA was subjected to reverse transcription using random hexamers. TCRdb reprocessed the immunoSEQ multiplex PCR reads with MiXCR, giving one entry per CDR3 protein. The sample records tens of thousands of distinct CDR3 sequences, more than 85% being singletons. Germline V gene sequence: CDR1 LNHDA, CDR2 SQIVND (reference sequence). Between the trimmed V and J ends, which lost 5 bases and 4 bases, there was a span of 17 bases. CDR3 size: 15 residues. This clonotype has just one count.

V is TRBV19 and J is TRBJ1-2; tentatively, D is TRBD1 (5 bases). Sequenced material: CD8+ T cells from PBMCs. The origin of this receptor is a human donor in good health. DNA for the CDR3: TGTGCCAGTAGTCGAACCCCGACAGTCTCCTATGGCTACACCTTC. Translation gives CASSRTPTVSYGYTF.